Following are 15 T cell receptor beta chains from one sample sequenced in a study of STAT3 mutations in large granular lymphocyte leukemia. Study conclusions and caveats: In T-cell large granular lymphocyte leukemia, about half of patients showed multiple immunodominant subclonotypes.

Which antigens these TCRs recognize remains unknown. Only in-frame clones appear in the TCRdb table, and some are missing; sequencing was by immunoSEQ multiplex PCR. The data contain 15,000 to 20,000 clones, 80% to 90% of them seen just once; the ten biggest clones take up over 7.5%. The sequenced material came from peripheral blood mononuclear cells. These TCRs come from a man aged 50-59 years with T-cell large granular lymphocyte leukemia. Some clones in this sample may be carry-over from other donors' samples.

A single count supports this clone. The CDR3 sequence: CASSSRTATYEQYF. CDR3 sequence (DNA): TGTGCCAGCAGTTCCCGGACGGCCACCTACGAGCAGTACTTC. The V call is TRBV27, the J call TRBJ2-7, with D unclear. V lost 4 bases, J lost 2 bases, and 12 bases lay in between. The CDR3 extends over 14 amino acids. Per germline, CDR1 MNHEY and CDR2 SMNVEV (reference sequence).

The V gene is TRBV6-4, the J gene TRBJ2-3; 9 bases are a match to TRBD2. V shed 0 bases and J 1 base; nucleotides not matched to a gene: 2. The CDR3 consists of 16 residues. Germline CDR1 reads MRHNA; CDR2 reads SNTAGT. CDR3 DNA: TGTGCCAGCAGTGACTCGGCTAGCGGGGGCACAGATACGCAGTATTTT. It encodes CASSDSASGGTDTQYF.

In the case of this clone: At one of its ends the junction is not consistent with the germline gene, which may arise from a read error. The chain joins TRBV5-4 to TRBJ1-1, with 9 bases aligning to TRBD1. The CDR3 has 14 residues. Germline V CDR1 and CDR2: SGHNT, YYREEE (reference sequence). The CDR3, as DNA: TGTGCCAGCAACTTGGACAGGGGGAACACTGAAGCTTTCTTT. Protein sequence: CASNLDRGNTEAFF.

This clone occurred a few times. The chain is built from TRBV18 and TRBJ1-5, with no clear D. The germline V and J ends were trimmed by 2 bases and 1 base, with 6 bases remaining between them. Germline CDR1 reads KGHSH; CDR2 reads LQKENI. This CDR3 has 14 amino acids. In DNA, the CDR3 is TGTGCCAGCTCACCAACAACCAGCAATCAGCCCCAGCATTTT. It is translated as CASSPTTSNQPQHF. Full variable domain (missing parts from reference TRBV18 and TRBJ1-5): NAGVMQNPRHLVRRRGQEARLRCSPMKGHSHVYWYRQLPEEGLKFMVYLQKENIIDESGMPKERFSAEFPKEGPSILRIQQVVRGDSAAYFCASSPTTSNQPQHFGDGTRLSIL.

The chain joins TRBV6-5 to TRBJ1-5; 7 bases fit TRBD1. There are 13 residues in the CDR3. The V and J ends lost 6 bases and 6 bases, in that order; junction bases with no gene match: 5. The V gene's germline CDR1 is MNHEY and CDR2 SVGAGI. The CDR3 sequence: CASRPDRVQPQHF. CDR3 DNA: TGTGCCAGCAGACCCGACAGGGTTCAGCCCCAGCATTTT.

The chain uses TRBV11-2 and TRBJ2-7; D is perhaps TRBD1 (7 bases). The germline V gene encodes CDR1 SGHAT and CDR2 FQNNGV. The V end lost 1 base, the J end lost 5 bases, and 21 bases lay between the germline ends. The CDR3 is 17 amino acids. CDR3 region: CASSLAGGRGLLHEQYF. DNA for the CDR3: TGTGCCAGCAGCTTAGCAGGGGGGAGAGGACTACTTCACGAGCAGTACTTC.

This clone was detected once. This chain joins TRBV5-4 and TRBJ1-2; 7 bases match TRBD1. V shed 3 bases and J 9 bases; nucleotides not matched to a gene: 17. Germline-derived CDR1 and CDR2 are SGHNT and YYREEE (reference sequence). The CDR3 is 16 residues long. The CDR3 DNA is TGTGCCAGCAGCTCACGTAAGACAGGGAGGAGTGTAAGCTACACCTTC. Its protein product is CASSSRKTGRSVSYTF.

The chain combines TRBV18 with TRBJ2-3; weak D call: TRBD2 (6 bases). Germline V gene data show CDR1 as KGHSH and CDR2 as LQKENI. There are 14 residues in the CDR3. Trimming took 2 bases from V and 4 from J, leaving 10 bases between them. The CDR3 nucleotides read TGTGCCAGCTCACCAAGGCGGGGCCCAGATACGCAGTATTTT. Its protein is CASSPRRGPDTQYF.

DNA of the CDR3: TGCGCCAGCAGCAACACAGGGGGCAAGCAAGCTTTCTTT. Amino acid sequence: CASSNTGGKQAFF. The rearrangement uses TRBV5-1 and TRBJ1-1; 9 bases are a match to TRBD1. With 4 bases clipped from V and 9 bases from J, the junction kept 7 bases outside the gene matches. Germline CDR1 is SGHRS and CDR2 is YFSETQ. The CDR3 length is 13 residues.

By frequency in the sample, this clone is medium-sized. The genes are TRBV7-3 and TRBJ1-2; weak D call: TRBD1 (6 bases). Germline V lookup: CDR1 SGHTA, CDR2 FQGTGA. Trimming removed 5 bases from V and 4 bases from J, with 17 bases in between. This CDR3 region has 15 residues. The CDR3 DNA follows: TGTGCCAGCAGCCCCTCCTCCGGGGGGGCCTATGGCTACACCTTC. Translation gives CASSPSSGGAYGYTF.

The chain recombines TRBV5-4 with TRBJ1-1; D not certain. Trimming took off 1 base at V and 6 bases at J, with 16 bases between the two ends. Germline CDR1 is SGHNT and CDR2 is YYREEE (reference sequence). This CDR3 contains 15 residues. Here the CDR3 reads CASSLQLESLAEAFF. CDR3 DNA sequence: TGTGCCAGCAGCTTGCAACTCGAAAGTCTCGCTGAAGCTTTCTTT.

The rearrangement joins TRBV27 to TRBJ2-6, with 8 positions matching TRBD1. The V gene end was trimmed by 3 bases and the J gene end by 4 bases; junction bases not matched to a gene: 5. Germline CDR1 and CDR2: MNHEY and SMNVEV (reference sequence). This CDR3 has 16 residues. This CDR3 is CASSFRQGNGANVLTF. CDR3 coding DNA: TGTGCCAGCAGTTTCAGACAGGGGAACGGGGCCAACGTCCTGACTTTC.

This clone was observed a handful of times. The chain is built from TRBV11-2 and TRBJ1-2, with D hard to call. V was trimmed by 4 bases and J by 4 bases, leaving 19 bases between them. The germline V gene has CDR1 SGHAT and CDR2 FQNNGV. The CDR3 extends over 16 amino acids. In nucleotides, the CDR3 is TGTGCCAGCAGCTCATATAAGGATCCTCCTTTCTATGGCTACACCTTC. Its translation: CASSSYKDPPFYGYTF.

The genes are TRBV6-1 and TRBJ1-4; 9 nucleotides line up with TRBD1. Germline V gene data show CDR1 as MNHNS and CDR2 as SASEGT. With V trimmed by 7 bases and J by 2 bases, 5 bases remained unmatched. The CDR3 runs to 15 residues. CDR3 DNA: TGTGCCAGCATCGATACAGGGGGCACTAATGAAAAACTGTTTTTT. Residues: CASIDTGGTNEKLFF.

The chain links TRBV6-4 to TRBJ2-3; TRBD2 aligns across 8 bases. Germline-derived CDR1 and CDR2 are MRHNA and SNTAGT. Trimming cost V 0 bases and J 1 base; bases outside gene matches: 0. The CDR3 sequence is 15 residues long. The CDR3 nucleotides are TGTGCCAGCAGTGACTCTAGCGGGGGCACAGATACGCAGTATTTT. Translated: CASSDSSGGTDTQYF.